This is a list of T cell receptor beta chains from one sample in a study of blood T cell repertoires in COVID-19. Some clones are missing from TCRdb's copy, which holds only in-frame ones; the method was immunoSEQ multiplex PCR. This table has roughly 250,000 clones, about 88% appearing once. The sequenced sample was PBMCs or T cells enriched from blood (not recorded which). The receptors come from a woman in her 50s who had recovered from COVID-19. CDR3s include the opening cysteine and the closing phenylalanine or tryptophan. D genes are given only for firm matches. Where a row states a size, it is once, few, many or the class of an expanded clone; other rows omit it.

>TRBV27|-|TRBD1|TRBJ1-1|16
TGTGCCACCCAAAGACAGGGGGGGTTTCGGAACACTGAAGCTTTCTTT
CATQRQGGFRNTEAFF
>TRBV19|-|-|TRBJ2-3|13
TGTGCCAGTAATAGCGGAAACACAGATACGCAGTATTTT
CASNSGNTDTQYF
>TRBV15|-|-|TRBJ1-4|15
TGTGCCACCAGCAGAGATCCATCCCCAAGCGAAAAACTGTTTTTT
CATSRDPSPSEKLFF
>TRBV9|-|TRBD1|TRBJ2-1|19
TGTGCCAGCAGCGTAGCTGGGACAGGGGTAACTAGCGGCTACAATGAGCAGTTCTTC
CASSVAGTGVTSGYNEQFF
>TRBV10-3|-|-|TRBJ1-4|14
TGTGCCATCAGTGATTTTCAGGGGAATGAAAAACTGTTTTTT
CAISDFQGNEKLFF
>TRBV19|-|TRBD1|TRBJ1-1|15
TGTGCCAGTAGTAGGTCAAGAGGGGGCTACACTGAAGCTTTCTTT
CASSRSRGGYTEAFF
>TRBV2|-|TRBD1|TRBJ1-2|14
TGTGCCAGCAGTGAAGACAGGGGGGGATTTGTCTACACCTTC
CASSEDRGGFVYTF
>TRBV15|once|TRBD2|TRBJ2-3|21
TGTGCCACCAGCAGAGATATAGTAAGGGTTGAACTAGCGGCAGGAAGAGATACGCAGTATTTT
CATSRDIVRVELAAGRDTQYF
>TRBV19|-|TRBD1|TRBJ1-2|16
TGTGCCAGTAGTATATTACCGGGACAGGGGTGGAATGGCTACACCTTC
CASSILPGQGWNGYTF
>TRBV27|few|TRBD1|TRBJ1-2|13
TGTGCCAGCAGTAAGGACAGGGAGTCTGGCTACACCTTC
CASSKDRESGYTF
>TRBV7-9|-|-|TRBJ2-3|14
TGTGCCAGCAGCAATAGTCTTCTCGTAGATACGCAGTATTTT
CASSNSLLVDTQYF
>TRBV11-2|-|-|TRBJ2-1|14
TGTGCCAGCAGCTCCACCAGCTCCTACAATGAGCAGTTCTTC
CASSSTSSYNEQFF
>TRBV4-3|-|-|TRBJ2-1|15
TGCGCCAGCAGCACCCGACGGGGCGGGATGGATGAGCAGTTCTTC
CASSTRRGGMDEQFF
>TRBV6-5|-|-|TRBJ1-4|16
TGTGCCAGCAGTTACTCCGGACAGAAAACTAATGAAAAACTGTTTTTT
CASSYSGQKTNEKLFF
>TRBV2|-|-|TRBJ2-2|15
TGTGCCAGCAGTGATGTACAGGCGGCCACCGGGGAGCTGTTTTTT
CASSDVQAATGELFF
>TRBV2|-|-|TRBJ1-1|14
TGTGCCAGCATGAAGGGGTCGTTGGGGACTGAAGCTTTCTTT
CASMKGSLGTEAFF